Sequencing of this T cell receptor beta chain was carried out in a study of blood T cell repertoires in COVID-19. Study-wide background: Sources were T cells, B-cell-depleted T cells, or PBMCs; the material itself was cDNA or gDNA.

Grouping used clinical history reported by participants in a survey and questionnaire. This table comes from immunoSEQ multiplex PCR, and its TCRdb copy is limited to in-frame clones, with some not included. The sample has about 320,000 clones; approximately 88% are singletons. Sample: PBMCs or T cells enriched from blood (not recorded which). The TCR was taken from a man aged 60 to 75 who had recovered from COVID-19.

The CDR3 DNA is TGTGCCAGCGGGGCTTCCATGAACACTGAAGCTTTCTTT. It encodes CASGASMNTEAFF. This chain connects TRBV2 to TRBJ1-1, with D possibly matching TRBD1 (5 bases). The V and J ends lost 8 bases and 0 bases respectively, with 10 bases between them. Per the germline V gene, CDR1 is SNHLY and CDR2 is FYNNEI. This CDR3 region has 13 residues.